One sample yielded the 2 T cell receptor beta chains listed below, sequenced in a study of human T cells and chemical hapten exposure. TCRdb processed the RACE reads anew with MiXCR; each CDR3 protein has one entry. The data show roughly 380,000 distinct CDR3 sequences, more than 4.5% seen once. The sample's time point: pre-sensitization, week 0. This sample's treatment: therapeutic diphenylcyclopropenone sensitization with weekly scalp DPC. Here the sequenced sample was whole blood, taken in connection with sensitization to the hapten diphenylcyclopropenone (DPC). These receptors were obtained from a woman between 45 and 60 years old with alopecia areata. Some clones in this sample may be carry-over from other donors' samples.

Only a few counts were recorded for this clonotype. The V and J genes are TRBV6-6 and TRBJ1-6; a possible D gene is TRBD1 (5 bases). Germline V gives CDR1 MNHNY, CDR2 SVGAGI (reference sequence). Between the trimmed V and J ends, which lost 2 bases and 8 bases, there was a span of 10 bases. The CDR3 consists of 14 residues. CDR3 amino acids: CASSYRGEDSPLHF. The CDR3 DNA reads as TGTGCCAGCAGTTACCGGGGGGAGGATTCACCCCTCCACTTT.

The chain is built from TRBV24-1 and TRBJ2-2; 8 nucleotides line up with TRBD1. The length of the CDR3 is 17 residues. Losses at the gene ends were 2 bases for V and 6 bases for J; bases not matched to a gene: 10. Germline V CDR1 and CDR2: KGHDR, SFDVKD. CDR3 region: CATSDSRSDRAPGELFF. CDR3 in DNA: TGTGCCACCAGTGATTCCCGATCGGACAGGGCGCCCGGGGAGCTGTTTTTT.